A selection of T cell receptor beta chains follows, all from one sample in a study of control samples from healthy donors and cancer patients. Libraries were prepared by immunoSEQ multiplex PCR; TCRdb keeps only in-frame clonotypes and omits some of them. The sample lists 170,000 or so clones, approximately 94% occurring once. Sequencing used blood. The receptors shown here come from a woman between 18 and 30 years old in good health. The conserved cysteine and the conserved F or W are not part of the CDR3 here.

j_call: TRBJ1-1; v_call: TRBV19; cdr3_aa: ASSPAGGNTEAF
j_call: TRBJ2-1; v_call: TRBV20-1; cdr3_aa: SARDSFEQF
j_call: TRBJ1-1; v_call: TRBV29-1; cdr3_aa: SVPPGGQGKAF
j_call: TRBJ2-2; v_call: TRBV30; cdr3_aa: AWSVRKGWDPWSDTGELF
j_call: TRBJ1-2; v_call: TRBV24-1; cdr3_aa: ATSDLDYGYT
j_call: TRBJ2-2; v_call: TRBV7-3; cdr3_aa: ASSLESGTSGSGELF
j_call: TRBJ1-4; v_call: TRBV5-1; cdr3_aa: ASRISGEGAKKLF
j_call: TRBJ1-2; v_call: TRBV5-5; cdr3_aa: ASSLDRGVGGYT
j_call: TRBJ2-3; v_call: TRBV10-3; cdr3_aa: AISDKGRTDTQY
j_call: TRBJ2-7; v_call: TRBV7-9; cdr3_aa: ASSLGEGLGYEQY
j_call: TRBJ2-1; v_call: TRBV5-6; cdr3_aa: ASSPHLAGFYNEQF
j_call: TRBJ1-1; v_call: TRBV11-3; cdr3_aa: ASSLRDRVPAF
j_call: TRBJ2-7; v_call: TRBV6-2/TRBV6-3; cdr3_aa: ASSYTRLAGVHEQY
j_call: TRBJ1-1; v_call: TRBV6-5; cdr3_aa: ASSRYEGAEAF
j_call: TRBJ1-1; v_call: TRBV7-9; cdr3_aa: ASSSRQRLNTEAF
j_call: TRBJ1-2; v_call: TRBV2; cdr3_aa: ASSEAETYYGYT
j_call: TRBJ2-7; v_call: TRBV3-1/TRBV3-2; cdr3_aa: ASNPGLADEQY
j_call: TRBJ2-7; v_call: TRBV3-1/TRBV3-2; cdr3_aa: ASSLSGIGGYEQY
j_call: TRBJ1-1; v_call: TRBV7-2; cdr3_aa: ASSTQGWNTEAF
j_call: TRBJ2-3; v_call: TRBV29-1; cdr3_aa: SVDLHGTGNLADTQY
j_call: TRBJ2-2; v_call: TRBV9; cdr3_aa: ASSVEGSGLNTGELF
j_call: TRBJ1-5; v_call: TRBV5-5; cdr3_aa: ASSPGPNVNQPQH
j_call: TRBJ1-2; v_call: TRBV11-3; cdr3_aa: ASSLGQGAPGGYT
j_call: TRBJ2-5; v_call: TRBV25-1; cdr3_aa: ASSDQGGNFEETQY
j_call: TRBJ2-7; v_call: TRBV2; cdr3_aa: ASKRNPYEQY
j_call: TRBJ2-7; v_call: TRBV7-2; cdr3_aa: ASSFGEGSGYEQY